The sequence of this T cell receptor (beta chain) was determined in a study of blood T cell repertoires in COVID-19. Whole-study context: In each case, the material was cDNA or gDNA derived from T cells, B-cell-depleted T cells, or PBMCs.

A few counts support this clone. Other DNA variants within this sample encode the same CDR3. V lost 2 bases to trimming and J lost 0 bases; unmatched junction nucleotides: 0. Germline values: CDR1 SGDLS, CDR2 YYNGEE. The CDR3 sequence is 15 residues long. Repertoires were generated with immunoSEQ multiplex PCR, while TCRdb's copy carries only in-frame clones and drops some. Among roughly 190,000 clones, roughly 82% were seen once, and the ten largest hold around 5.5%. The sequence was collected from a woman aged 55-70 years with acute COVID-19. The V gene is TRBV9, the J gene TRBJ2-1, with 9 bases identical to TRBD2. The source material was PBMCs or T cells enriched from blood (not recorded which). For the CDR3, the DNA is TGTGCCAGCAGCGTTAGCGGGAGCTCCTACAATGAGCAGTTCTTC. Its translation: CASSVSGSSYNEQFF.